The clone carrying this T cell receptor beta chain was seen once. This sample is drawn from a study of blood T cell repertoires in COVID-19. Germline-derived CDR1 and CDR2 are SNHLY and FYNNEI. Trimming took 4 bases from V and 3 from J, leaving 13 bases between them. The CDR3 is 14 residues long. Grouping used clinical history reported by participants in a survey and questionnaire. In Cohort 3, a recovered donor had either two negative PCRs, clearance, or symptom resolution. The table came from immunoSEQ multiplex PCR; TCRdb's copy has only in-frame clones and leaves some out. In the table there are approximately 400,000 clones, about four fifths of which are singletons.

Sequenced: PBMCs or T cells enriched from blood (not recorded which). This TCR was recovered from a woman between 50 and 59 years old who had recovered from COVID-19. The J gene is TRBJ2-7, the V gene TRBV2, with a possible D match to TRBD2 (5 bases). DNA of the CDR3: TGTGCCAGCAGTGCTCACGGGGATGGCTACGAGCAGTACTTC. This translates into CASSAHGDGYEQYF. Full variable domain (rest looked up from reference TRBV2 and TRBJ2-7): EPEVTQTPSHQVTQMGQEVILRCVPISNHLYFYWYRQILGQKVEFLVSFYNNEISEKSEIFDDQFSVERPDGSNFTLKIRSTKLEDSAMYFCASSAHGDGYEQYFGPGTRLTVT.